Listed here are 3 T cell receptor beta chains from one sample, sequenced in a study of T cells after yellow fever vaccination. TCRdb processed the 5' RACE reads anew with MiXCR; each CDR3 protein has one entry. The data hold about 350,000 distinct CDR3 sequences, with roughly 7.5% observed a single time. The sequences come from PBMCs, collected about 41 days after the first yellow fever vaccination. The source of these receptors is a young man who received the YFV17D yellow fever vaccine.

This chain uses TRBV19 with TRBJ2-5, with TRBD1 as a possible D gene (6 bases). CDR1 and CDR2 from the germline V gene are LNHDA and SQIVND (reference sequence). CDR3 length: 12 amino acids. V lost 8 bases and J 2 bases, leaving 9 bases between the germline ends. Here the CDR3 reads CASGQRQETQYF. The CDR3, as DNA: TGTGCCAGTGGACAGAGACAAGAGACCCAGTACTTC.

This chain uses TRBV9 with TRBJ1-2; D is possibly TRBD1 (5 bases). CDR3 length: 14 residues. Trimming cost V 4 bases and J 4 bases, with 14 bases left between them. Germline V gives CDR1 SGDLS, CDR2 YYNGEE. CDR3 coding DNA: TGTGCCAGCAGCCCATCGTCCGGGGGCTATGGCTACACCTTC. Translated, it gives CASSPSSGGYGYTF. Filled out from reference TRBV9 and TRBJ1-2, the complete variable domain reads DSGVTQTPKHLITATGQRVTLRCSPRSGDLSVYWYQQSLDQGLQFLIQYYNGEERAKGNILERFSAQQFPDLHSELNLSSLELGDSALYFCASSPSSGGYGYTFGSGTRLTVV.

This clonotype was detected a few times. The gene calls are TRBV5-1 and TRBJ1-6; D possibly corresponds to TRBD1 (5 bases). The CDR3 consists of 15 residues. Between the trimmed V and J ends, which lost 1 base and 6 bases, there was a span of 11 bases. The germline gives CDR1 SGHRS, CDR2 YFSETQ. The CDR3 DNA reads TGCGCCAGCAGCTTGCGGGGCTCAGTTAATTCACCCCTCCACTTT. Protein: CASSLRGSVNSPLHF.